The entry below describes one T cell receptor beta chain. This clonotype showed up many times. Its cognate antigen has yet to be identified. Base qualities were left out, and no much larger clone turns up one base away. The V end gives up 4 bases and the J end 2 bases, leaving 11 bases in the junction not matched to a gene. The CDR3 contains 16 residues, cysteine and phenylalanine counted. Left in the record is the CDR3 DNA by itself, 48 bases read in frame from the first base. The germline V gene gives CDR1 as SGHTS and CDR2 as YDEGEE. Hyperthyroidism patients were newly diagnosed, with disease duration under 2 months, and aged 18 to 65 years. Anyone with other autoimmune diseases, uncontrolled infections, pregnancy or lactation was excluded from the study. Clinical symptoms, serum thyroxine, TRAb, thyroid ultrasound and orbital computed tomography were used for diagnosis. Total RNA was extracted using Trizol reagent, and RNA quality was checked on an Agilent 2100 Bioanalyzer.

These data belong to a study of Graves' ophthalmopathy and Graves' hyperthyroidism (dated by TCRdb to 2017 to 2018). Context from the whole study: A patient counted as having stable hyperthyroidism if there was no progression to ophthalmopathy within 18 months of follow-up. Once sampling was done, hyperthyroidism patients were given methimazole at a starting dose of 30 mg daily, while ophthalmopathy patients were given high-dose intravenous methylprednisolone. The study used signatures of the TCR beta repertoire to tell Graves' ophthalmopathy apart from Graves' hyperthyroidism and to predict which patients would progress to ophthalmopathy. In total, 135 blood samples were TCR-sequenced: approximately 40 ophthalmopathy, 75 hyperthyroidism and roughly 17 hyperthyroidism-to-ophthalmopathy patients. A discovery set of more than 90 patients (around 40 ophthalmopathy, 55 to 65 stable hyperthyroidism) was enrolled to explore V-J signatures distinguishing ophthalmopathy from hyperthyroidism. An independent validation cohort comprised 18 to 20 hyperthyroidism patients and over 15 patients who later progressed from hyperthyroidism to ophthalmopathy. In roughly six hyperthyroidism patients, the T-cell repertoire of thyroid tissue was compared with the T-cell repertoire of blood.

Overall study outcomes, separate from this receptor: In validation, the model predicted ophthalmopathy progression with 70.59% sensitivity and less than 80% specificity; around twelve predicted patients were CT-confirmed with GO in a median of roughly 6.8 months. The 13-signature model separated ophthalmopathy from stable hyperthyroidism with roughly 90% sensitivity and almost 84% specificity in cross-validation, and 80%/75% in the test set. Among expanded thyroid clonotypes with frequency above 0.001, most also showed up in blood, which suggests that blood repertoires may reflect the thyroid immune response. No statistical method was used to predetermine the sample size, and group allocation was not hidden from the investigators.

For repertoire sequencing, the TCR beta CDR3 regions were amplified from RNA transcripts. HTBI primers and the Qiagen OneStep RT-PCR kit were used in a first-round RT-PCR, which was followed by a second-round multiplex PCR, size selection and purification. Sequencing of the libraries was carried out on an Illumina HiSeq2000 in paired-end mode with 100 bp reads. The original pipeline was this. Reads were processed with SOAPnuke, discarding reads with adapters, uncalled bases, mean Phred below 15, or no exact constant-primer or identifier match. COPE v1.2.5 was used to merge the high-quality paired reads. Unique nucleotide sequences were defined as clonotypes and aligned to IMGT TRB V, D and J references using MiTCR v1.1. Only V-J combinations with frequency above 0.0001 were analysed, covering about 99% of repertoires. For each V-J combination, a TCR clonal expansion and chaos score was defined as the ratio of F50 clonal expansion to chaos observed in the TCRdist matrix. Welch's t-statistics and random forest were used to narrow the features down to approximately twelve V-J combinations, which were then fed into a naive Bayes classifier. The Morisita-Horn index was used to measure how similar the thyroid and blood repertoires were. The raw public reads went through TCRdb reprocessing: fastp at Q25, MiXCR clone calling, in-frame beta chains kept. Rows merge per CDR3 protein into single entries with the most common DNA and genes. TCRdb assigned the V and J calls; the authors' analysis was not used. The sample has a few hundred thousand distinct CDR3 sequences on record, approximately 35% of them singletons. Together, the top ten hold 3.5% to 5% of the sample.

The receptor comes from an adult man with Graves' hyperthyroidism. This chain is built from TRBV5-8 and TRBJ2-7, with 8 junctional bases fitting TRBD2. Specimen: peripheral blood or thyroid tissue (not recorded which). The nucleotides read TGTGCCAGCAGCCCCGGGGGGGGCCTTGTAACCTACGAGCAGTACTTC. It specifies CASSPGGGLVTYEQYF. The CDR3, completed at both ends by the reference TRBV5-8 and TRBJ2-7 genes, gives the full variable domain EAGVTQSPTHLIKTRGQQATLRCSPISGHTSVYWYQQALGLGLQFLLWYDEGEERNRGNFPPRFSGRQFPNYSSELNVNALELEDSALYLCASSPGGGLVTYEQYFGPGTRLTVT.